Sequencing of this T cell receptor beta chain was carried out in a study of cytomegalovirus exposure and HLA in healthy donors. Study summary: The 100 to 150 validation repertoires and the approximately 700 first-cohort repertoires shared a platform, a later analysis reported. Overall study findings and caveats: Most TCR sequences proved rare, with some public TCRs found in many donors.

Clones were read by immunoSEQ multiplex PCR, and TCRdb kept only the in-frame ones, dropping some. The sample lists roughly 75,000 clones, around four fifths occurring once. This clone was seen a handful of times. Its antigen is unidentified. Separate from the roughly 710-subject first cohort, the approximately 130-subject validation cohort was the one that the donors belonged to. Sequences were obtained from PBMCs. The source of this sequence is a man under 40 in good health and CMV-seronegative.

The CDR3 DNA follows: TGCGCCAGCAGCTCCGGGGATAGCGGGGGGGACTGGGAGACCCAGTACTTC. This gives the protein CASSSGDSGGDWETQYF. The genes are TRBV5-1 and TRBJ2-5; 11 bases are a match to TRBD2. J lost 5 bases, V lost 3 bases, and 12 bases had no gene match. Germline CDR1 reads SGHRS; CDR2 reads YFSETQ. The CDR3 is 17 residues long.